The 6 T cell receptor beta chains given below trace back to one sample, sequenced in a study of CD4 T cells in relation to SARS-CoV-2 and coronaviruses. Clones were read by immunoSEQ multiplex PCR, and TCRdb kept only the in-frame ones, dropping some. This sample has 30,000 to 45,000 clones, with 70% to 85% found just once. Their cognate antigens are unknown. Sequenced input: memory CD4+ T cells from PBMCs, cultured in vitro. These TCRs come from an adult with COVID-19.

The chain recombines TRBV13 with TRBJ2-1; TRBD2 matches 7 bases. Germline trimming cut 2 bases from V and 3 bases from J; bases unmatched to any gene: 7. CDR1 is PRHDT and CDR2 is FYEKMQ in the germline V gene (reference sequence). The CDR3 totals 16 residues. CDR3 sequence reads: CASSLRGGRYYNEQFF. Written as DNA, the CDR3 is TGTGCCAGCAGCTTACGGGGCGGGAGATACTACAATGAGCAGTTCTTC.

The genes are TRBV28 and TRBJ1-4; D is undetermined. This CDR3 comprises 15 residues. The ends were cut back, 5 bases at V and 7 bases at J, with 17 bases in the middle. Germline V gives CDR1 MDHEN, CDR2 SYDVKM. The CDR3 DNA is TGTGCCAGCAGTCTCCGTGGGTACCCTGGTGAAAAACTGTTTTTT. This encodes CASSLRGYPGEKLFF. Full variable domain (rest looked up from reference TRBV28 and TRBJ1-4): DVKVTQSSRYLVKRTGEKVFLECVQDMDHENMFWYRQDPGLGLRLIYFSYDVKMKEKGDIPEGYSVSREKKERFSLILESASTNQTSMYLCASSLRGYPGEKLFFGSGTQLSVL.

The CDR3 nucleotides are TGTGCCAGCAGGCAACAGGGGGCCAATCAGCCCCAGCATTTT. Protein: CASRQQGANQPQHF. The chain employs TRBV2 and TRBJ1-5; 9 bases fit TRBD1. CDR1 is SNHLY, CDR2 FYNNEI, per germline. The CDR3 length is 14 residues. V gave up 6 bases and J gave up 3 bases; unmatched junction bases: 3.

This chain uses TRBV28 with TRBJ1-2, with D tentatively TRBD1 (6 bases). Trimming removed 6 bases at V and 4 bases at J, with 12 bases between. CDR3 size: 13 residues. Germline V gene sequence: CDR1 MDHEN, CDR2 SYDVKM. The CDR3 sequence is CASSRGQIYGYTF. As DNA, the CDR3 is TGTGCCAGCAGCCGTGGACAGATCTATGGCTACACCTTC.

This rearrangement joins TRBV29-1 to TRBJ2-7; TRBD1 might be the D (5 bases). Germline lookup yields CDR1 SQVTM and CDR2 ANQGSEA. V lost 8 bases and J lost 0, with 11 bases in between. The CDR3 contains 12 residues. Written as DNA, the CDR3 is TGCAGCACCGAAGACAGCTCCTACGAGCAGTACTTC. Amino acid sequence: CSTEDSSYEQYF.

The chain links TRBV6-5 to TRBJ2-4; TRBD2 aligns across 9 bases. This CDR3 spans 15 amino acids. V was pared by 6 bases and J by 7 bases, with 10 bases of the junction left unmatched. The V gene's germline CDR1 is MNHEY and CDR2 SVGAGI. The CDR3 sequence is CASSPVGGRGNIQYF. The CDR3 DNA is TGTGCCAGCAGCCCAGTGGGCGGGAGGGGTAACATTCAGTACTTC.